This TCR beta chain was recorded in a study of CD8 T cells in ankylosing spondylitis. Study-level points and caveats: According to the report, clones linked to the disease were significantly enriched in matched synovial fluid samples taken from ankylosing spondylitis patients. Characteristic of ankylosing spondylitis blood, it appeared, was a TCR beta motif comprising fewer than 10 highly homologous variants. Disease-linked clones bore a CD8+ phenotype and were relatively rare in peripheral blood.

TCRdb itself ran the 5' RACE reads through MiXCR, one entry per CDR3 protein. The table has 350,000 or so distinct CDR3 sequences, 6.5% to 10% seen once. The table lists this clonotype with a few counts. What it binds is not known. Germline trimming cut 3 bases from V and 1 base from J; bases unmatched to any gene: 14. The CDR3 sequence is 18 residues long. In germline, CDR1 is ENHRY, CDR2 SYGVKD. The chain carries TRBV10-3 and TRBJ2-5; 7 bases map to TRBD1. This clonotype originated in a male donor with ankylosing spondylitis. The sample was blood, either unsorted or a sorted T cell fraction (not recorded which). The CDR3 loop reads CAISDPAPQRGLQETQYF. The CDR3 coding sequence is TGTGCCATCAGTGACCCCGCCCCCCAAAGGGGGCTCCAAGAGACCCAGTACTTC.